Below, 13 T cell receptor beta chains from the same sample are listed, as sequenced in a study of blood T cell repertoires in COVID-19. Sequencing used immunoSEQ multiplex PCR; TCRdb keeps in-frame clones, though not all of them. The sample has 250,000 or so clones, over 75% seen once; the top ten hold 1.9%. The sample taken for sequencing was PBMCs or T cells enriched from blood (not recorded which). Source of these receptors: a woman in her 50s who had recovered from COVID-19.

This clone was seen once. The rearrangement uses TRBV7-2 and TRBJ1-2; 10 nucleotides match TRBD1. The CDR3 covers 14 residues. The germline V gene has CDR1 SGHTA and CDR2 FQGNSA. The trim removed 5 bases at V and 2 bases at J, leaving 2 bases unmatched. CDR3 sequence: CASSTGQGNYGYTF. CDR3 DNA sequence: TGTGCCAGCAGCACGGGACAGGGGAACTATGGCTACACCTTC.

There are many counts of this clone. This rearrangement joins TRBV6-1 to TRBJ1-4; unclear D gene. The ends were cut back, 2 bases at V and 0 bases at J, with 10 bases in the middle. Germline loops: CDR1 MNHNS, CDR2 SASEGT. This CDR3 comprises 16 residues. Written as DNA, the CDR3 is TGTGCCAGCAGTGAATATGGGCCAGCAACTAATGAAAAACTGTTTTTT. Translating it yields CASSEYGPATNEKLFF.

V and J are TRBV19 and TRBJ2-1, with D possibly TRBD1 on 5 matching bases. CDR1 is LNHDA, CDR2 SQIVND, per germline (reference sequence). This CDR3 is 12 amino acids long. The V gene lost 6 bases and the J gene lost 6 bases, with 9 bases spanning the gap. The CDR3 sequence: CASRFDSNEQFF. The DNA for the CDR3 is TGTGCCAGTAGATTCGACAGCAATGAGCAGTTCTTC.

The rearrangement links TRBV7-9 to TRBJ2-6; TRBD1 might be the D (6 bases). Germline values: CDR1 SEHNR, CDR2 FQNEAQ (reference sequence). V was cut by 7 bases and J by 2 bases, with 12 bases left in between. The CDR3 covers 15 residues. CDR3 DNA: TGTGCCAGCAAATCATCAGGGGCTGGGGCCAACGTCCTGACTTTC. It specifies CASKSSGAGANVLTF.

The V and J genes are TRBV2 and TRBJ2-5; 9 nucleotides align to TRBD2. CDR3 length equals 15 residues. The junction had 7 bases not matched to a gene; V was cut back by 6 bases and J by 2 bases. The germline CDR1 and CDR2 sequences are SNHLY and FYNNEI. The CDR3 DNA reads as TGTGCCAGCAGCGTAGCGGGAGTAGAACAAGAGACCCAGTACTTC. Translating it yields CASSVAGVEQETQYF.

The count of this clone is one. The chain employs TRBV18 and TRBJ1-5; maybe TRBD1 (6 bases). V gave up 5 bases and J gave up 7 bases, with 15 bases separating them. The germline V gene encodes CDR1 KGHSH and CDR2 LQKENI. The CDR3 is 14 amino acids. The CDR3 protein is CASSAGERRQPQHF. Written as DNA, the CDR3 is TGTGCCAGCTCAGCAGGGGAGAGAAGACAGCCCCAGCATTTT.

The chain has TRBV28 and TRBJ1-2; 7 nucleotides align to TRBD1. This CDR3 is 15 amino acids long. Germline CDR1 and CDR2: MDHEN and SYDVKM. The V gene end was trimmed by 2 bases and the J gene end by 4 bases; junction bases not matched to a gene: 7. The CDR3 here is CASSLGSGGAYGYTF. CDR3 nucleotide sequence: TGTGCCAGCAGTTTAGGGTCAGGGGGTGCCTATGGCTACACCTTC.

This rearrangement joins TRBV28 to TRBJ1-2; 7 nucleotides agree with TRBD1. CDR1 is MDHEN, CDR2 SYDVKM, per germline. J was trimmed by 3 bases and V by 5 bases; bases with no gene match: 9. The length of the CDR3 is 15 residues. The CDR3 sequence is CASSTIDRAYYGYTF. The CDR3 DNA is TGTGCCAGCAGTACCATAGACAGGGCCTACTATGGCTACACCTTC.

This chain uses TRBV29-1 with TRBJ2-7, with 10 bases fitting TRBD2. Germline CDR1 SQVTM, CDR2 ANQGSEA. CDR3 length: 17 residues. The J segment lost 4 bases and the V segment lost 6 bases, leaving 18 bases of the junction unmatched. CDR3 DNA: TGCAGCGTCTCTGCGGGGGCTAGCGGGAGAAATATTTACGAGCAGTACTTC. This sequence encodes CSVSAGASGRNIYEQYF.

This clone was picked up a small number of times. The V and J genes are TRBV7-3 and TRBJ2-1; TRBD1 agrees at 9 bases. CDR1 and CDR2 from the germline V gene are SGHTA and FQGTGA. The CDR3 length is 17 residues. V trimming: 4 bases; J trimming: 2 bases; junction bases outside the gene matches: 9. The CDR3 spells CASSSSLGDRAYNEQFF. The CDR3 DNA sequence: TGTGCCAGCAGCTCCTCTTTAGGGGACAGGGCCTACAATGAGCAGTTCTTC.

This chain links TRBV6-4 with TRBJ2-1; D call uncertain. Germline CDR1 reads MRHNA; CDR2 reads SNTAGT. The V gene lost 3 bases and the J gene lost 4 bases, with 7 bases spanning the gap. The length of the CDR3 is 13 residues. This chain's CDR3 is CASSEEEYNEQFF. The CDR3 DNA reads as TGTGCCAGCAGTGAAGAGGAGTACAATGAGCAGTTCTTC.

The V gene is TRBV10-2, the J gene TRBJ2-3; D might be TRBD2 (6 bases). The CDR3 has 12 amino acids. The germline V and J ends were trimmed by 6 bases and 4 bases, with 8 bases remaining between them. Germline-derived CDR1 and CDR2 are WSHSY and SAAADI. The DNA for the CDR3 is TGCGCCAGCAGATGGGAGGCAGATACGCAGTATTTT. Encoded protein: CASRWEADTQYF.

V usage is TRBV3-1 (or the pseudogene TRBV3-2) and J usage is TRBJ2-2; possible D gene TRBD1, 5 bases. Germline V CDR1 and CDR2: LGHDT, YNNKEL (reference sequence). The CDR3 is 17 residues long. Trimming pared 1 base from V and 5 bases from J, leaving 17 bases between. This chain's CDR3 is CASSQGPQGYLTGELFF. The CDR3 DNA follows: TGTGCCAGCAGCCAAGGACCTCAGGGTTACTTAACCGGGGAGCTGTTTTTT.